These T cell receptor beta chains were read from a single sample in a study of blood T cell repertoires in COVID-19. Assay: immunoSEQ multiplex PCR; the TCRdb copy retains only in-frame clones and omits some. The sample lists 60,000 to 70,000 clones, about four fifths occurring once. What was sequenced was peripheral blood. Receptors originate from a woman aged 60-75 years with acute or convalescent COVID-19. Both conserved end residues are part of each CDR3. A D gene is named only where the DNA matches it firmly. Where a row states a size, it is once, few, many or the class of an expanded clone; other rows omit it.

V gene	J gene	clone size	D gene	CDR3 protein	CDR3 DNA
TRBV18	TRBJ2-2	NA	NA	CASTRGANTGELFF	TGTGCCAGCACCCGCGGGGCGAACACCGGGGAGCTGTTTTTT
TRBV24-1	TRBJ1-2	NA	NA	CATSDRVPNENYGYTF	TGTGCCACCAGTGATAGAGTCCCTAATGAAAACTATGGCTACACCTTC
TRBV5-1	TRBJ2-1	NA	TRBD1	CASSLDGTGVNEQFF	TGCGCCAGCAGCTTGGACGGGACAGGGGTAAATGAGCAGTTCTTC
TRBV29-1	TRBJ2-7	once	NA	CSVEDPFPRREIRDEQYF	TGCAGCGTTGAAGATCCGTTCCCGAGGAGGGAAATTCGCGACGAGCAGTACTTC
TRBV6-2/TRBV6-3	TRBJ1-3	once	NA	CASSSNMGGSGAGNTIYF	TGTGCCAGCAGTTCCAATATGGGGGGTTCGGGGGCTGGAAACACCATATATTTT
TRBV4-1	TRBJ2-3	NA	NA	CASSQPGRTIASTDTQYF	TGCGCCAGCAGCCAGCCCGGAAGGACTATTGCTAGCACAGATACGCAGTATTTT
TRBV10-1	TRBJ1-1	NA	TRBD1	CASSELQGAEAFF	TGCGCCAGCAGTGAACTTCAGGGGGCTGAAGCTTTCTTT
TRBV5-1	TRBJ2-7	NA	TRBD2	CASSLAASGRGEQYF	TGCGCCAGCAGCTTGGCGGCTAGCGGAAGAGGGGAGCAGTACTTC
TRBV19	TRBJ2-7	NA	TRBD1	CASSRIGTGSHYEQYF	TGTGCCAGTAGCAGAATCGGGACAGGATCACACTACGAGCAGTACTTC
TRBV5-6	TRBJ1-2	NA	NA	CASSGDRELYGYTF	TGTGCCAGCAGCGGGGATAGGGAGCTCTATGGCTACACCTTC
TRBV9	TRBJ1-1	NA	TRBD1	CASSATGTGNTEAFF	TGTGCCAGCAGCGCAACCGGGACAGGCAACACTGAAGCTTTCTTT